The 18 T cell receptor beta chains below all came from one sample that was sequenced in a study of cytomegalovirus exposure and HLA in healthy donors (dated by TCRdb to the late 2010s). The library was prepared using the immunoSEQ multiplex PCR assay. For the multiplex PCR, a mixture combining 60 forward primers for TCR Vbeta segments and 13 reverse primers for TCR Jbeta segments was used. Here the immuneACCESS table is served through TCRdb, limited to in-frame sequences with V and J called. Missing clones are a known gap in these copies; in checked studies unresolved V genes cover under half, and the rest lacks a known reason. The table for this sample lists over 130,000 clones; 76% of them were counted only once. Together, the top ten hold roughly 1.9% of the sample. Material: PBMCs. These receptors all come from a man aged 35 to 55 in good health and CMV-seronegative.

The chain is built from TRBV19 and TRBJ1-3; 8 bases are a match to TRBD1. This CDR3 comprises 15 residues. From germline, CDR1 is LNHDA and CDR2 SQIVND (reference sequence). J was trimmed by 2 bases and V by 8 bases; bases with no gene match: 8. CDR3 DNA: TGTGCCAGTGGCGGACAGGGAGGGACTGGAAACACCATATATTTT. Protein: CASGGQGGTGNTIYF.

On this clone: This specimen includes other DNA sequences encoding the same CDR3. The V and J genes are TRBV28 and TRBJ2-5; D perhaps matches TRBD2 (5 bases). The CDR3 sequence is 13 residues long. Trimming stripped 3 bases from V and 1 base from J, with 6 bases between. Looked up from germline, CDR1 is MDHEN and CDR2 is SYDVKM. DNA of the CDR3: TGTGCCAGCAGTTTTGCGGGCCAAGAGACCCAGTACTTC. Translated: CASSFAGQETQYF.

This chain connects TRBV5-6 to TRBJ2-3; no clear D. Germline lookup yields CDR1 SGHDT and CDR2 YYEEEE. There are 14 residues in the CDR3. V lost 2 bases and J lost 2, with 9 bases in between. The CDR3 sequence is CASSFGGYTDTQYF. CDR3 nucleotides: TGTGCCAGCAGCTTCGGCGGTTACACAGATACGCAGTATTTT.

The chain joins TRBV7-6 to TRBJ2-3; D ambiguous. The CDR3 extends over 14 amino acids. Germline V gene sequence: CDR1 SGHVS, CDR2 FNYEAQ. V lost 1 base and J 9 bases, leaving 14 bases between the germline ends. CDR3 in DNA: TGTGCCAGCAGCTTAGACAGAGTTTCAGGCACGCAGTATTTT. The encoded protein is CASSLDRVSGTQYF.

This clone was observed once. CDR3 protein: CASSSEDSIPYTGELFF. The CDR3 DNA reads as TGTGCCAGCAGCTCCGAGGACTCGATTCCTTACACCGGGGAGCTGTTTTTT. The chain couples TRBV7-9 to TRBJ2-2; tentative D call: TRBD2 (5 bases). The CDR3 is made up of 17 amino acids. In germline, CDR1 is SEHNR, CDR2 FQNEAQ (reference sequence). V lost 4 bases to trimming and J lost 3 bases, with 18 bases between them.

The chain has TRBV7-8 and TRBJ2-5, with a weak D call TRBD2 (5 bases). The J call may be incorrect, as the DNA end agrees better with TRBJ2-7. The CDR3 is 14 residues long. The V gene's germline CDR1 is SGHVS and CDR2 FQNEAQ. The CDR3 loop is CASSLAGDSYEQYF. The CDR3 DNA is TGTGCCAGCAGCTTAGCGGGAGACTCCTACGAGCAGTACTTC.

In its sample, this clone was seen once. Different DNA sequences within this sample yield the same CDR3. The rearrangement uses TRBV5-4 and TRBJ1-1; D gene ambiguous. V was pared by 0 bases and J by 1 base, with 4 bases between. The germline V gene has CDR1 SGHNT and CDR2 YYREEE (reference sequence). This CDR3 has 13 residues. This chain's CDR3 is CASSLAGNTEAFF. Written as DNA, the CDR3 is TGTGCCAGCAGCTTGGCAGGGAACACTGAAGCTTTCTTT.

This chain's CDR3 is CSVQNSEQYF. CDR3 sequence (DNA): TGCAGCGTTCAGAATTCCGAGCAGTACTTC. The chain combines TRBV29-1 with TRBJ2-7; unclear D gene. The CDR3 length is 10 residues. Germline V gene sequence: CDR1 SQVTM, CDR2 ANQGSEA. The germline V and J ends were trimmed by 5 bases and 6 bases, with 8 bases remaining between them.

This chain links TRBV28 with TRBJ2-7; 10 nucleotides align to TRBD2. Germline V gene sequence: CDR1 MDHEN, CDR2 SYDVKM. This CDR3 spans 15 amino acids. The ends lost 7 bases at V and 9 bases at J; junction bases unmatched: 15. The CDR3 DNA sequence: TGTGCCAGCAATCGAGCGGGGGCTAGCGGGAGCGGGCAGTACTTC. Amino acids: CASNRAGASGSGQYF. The full variable domain, with the rest looked up from reference TRBV28 and TRBJ2-7, is DVKVTQSSRYLVKRTGEKVFLECVQDMDHENMFWYRQDPGLGLRLIYFSYDVKMKEKGDIPEGYSVSREKKERFSLILESASTNQTSMYLCASNRAGASGSGQYFGPGTRLTVT.

The chain links TRBV5-6 to TRBJ2-1, with 7 nucleotides matching TRBD2. Trimming cost V 0 bases and J 2 bases; bases outside gene matches: 5. This CDR3 spans 16 amino acids. Germline-derived CDR1 and CDR2 are SGHDT and YYEEEE. For the CDR3, the DNA is TGTGCCAGCAGCTTGGAGTGGGGGACTACCTACAATGAGCAGTTCTTC. It encodes CASSLEWGTTYNEQFF. Looking up the rest from reference TRBV5-6 and TRBJ2-1 gives the full variable domain: DAGVTQSPTHLIKTRGQQVTLRCSPKSGHDTVSWYQQALGQGPQFIFQYYEEEERQRGNFPDRFSGHQFPNYSSELNVNALLLGDSALYLCASSLEWGTTYNEQFFGPGTRLTVL.

The CDR3, as DNA: TGTGCCAGCAGCTTAACTAGCGGGAGGACCACAGATACGCAGTATTTT. Its protein product is CASSLTSGRTTDTQYF. J is TRBJ2-3 and V is TRBV13; 12 nucleotides match TRBD2. V was pared by 2 bases and J by 2 bases, with 2 bases of the junction left unmatched. Germline assignment: CDR1 PRHDT and CDR2 FYEKMQ (reference sequence). The CDR3 runs 16 residues.

The chain has TRBV21-1 and TRBJ2-2; the table names TRBD1, a call not compared with the DNA. TRBV21-1 is noted as a pseudogene. This CDR3 region has 18 residues. CDR3 loop: CASSKVNGFIPNTGELFF. CDR3 nucleotide sequence: TGTGCCAGCAGCAAAGTTAATGGCTTTATTCCGAACACCGGGGAGCTGTTTTTT.

DNA for the CDR3: TGTGCCAGCAGCCCCTCTAGCGGGAGGGCCGGGGAGCTGTTTTTT. Translated: CASSPSSGRAGELFF. The rearrangement links TRBV13 to TRBJ2-2; 12 bases map to TRBD2. J gave up 6 bases and V 5 bases, and 4 bases lay outside the gene matches. From germline, CDR1 is PRHDT and CDR2 FYEKMQ (reference sequence). This CDR3 is 15 amino acids long. The whole variable domain, remainder taken from reference TRBV13 and TRBJ2-2, is AAGVIQSPRHLIKEKRETATLKCYPIPRHDTVYWYQQGPGQDPQFLISFYEKMQSDKGSIPDRFSAQQFSDYHSELNMSSLELGDSALYFCASSPSSGRAGELFFGEGSRLTVL.

The chain has TRBV28 and TRBJ1-2, with 9 bases identical to TRBD1. V lost 3 bases to trimming and J lost 4 bases; unmatched junction nucleotides: 3. In germline, CDR1 is MDHEN, CDR2 SYDVKM. This CDR3 is 14 amino acids long. The CDR3 bases are TGTGCCAGCAGTTTTGGGACAGGGTCCTATGGCTACACCTTC. Residues: CASSFGTGSYGYTF.

The sample holds one count of this clone. V is TRBV9 and J is TRBJ2-3; 7 positions agree with TRBD1. This CDR3 region has 15 residues. Trimming took 1 base from V and 1 from J; bases not matched to a gene: 3. Germline assignment: CDR1 SGDLS and CDR2 YYNGEE. As DNA, the CDR3 is TGTGCCAGCAGCGTAAACAGGGGCGGCACAGATACGCAGTATTTT. It translates to CASSVNRGGTDTQYF. Looking up the rest from reference TRBV9 and TRBJ2-3 gives the full variable domain: DSGVTQTPKHLITATGQRVTLRCSPRSGDLSVYWYQQSLDQGLQFLIQYYNGEERAKGNILERFSAQQFPDLHSELNLSSLELGDSALYFCASSVNRGGTDTQYFGPGTRLTVL.

The chain links TRBV11-2 to TRBJ2-7; 9 nucleotides match TRBD1. This CDR3 is built from 15 residues. CDR1 SGHAT and CDR2 FQNNGV come from the germline V gene. The V and J ends lost 5 bases and 2 bases, in that order; junction bases with no gene match: 7. The CDR3 nucleotides are TGTGCCAGCAGCCCAACCGGGACAGGGACCTACGAGCAGTACTTC. This translates into CASSPTGTGTYEQYF.

This chain connects TRBV29-1 to TRBJ2-3; 7 bases line up with TRBD2. In germline, CDR1 is SQVTM, CDR2 ANQGSEA. This CDR3 region has 15 residues. J was trimmed by 0 bases and V by 3 bases; bases with no gene match: 6. The CDR3 here is CSVDGERGSTDTQYF. CDR3 nucleotides: TGCAGCGTTGATGGGGAGCGGGGCAGCACAGATACGCAGTATTTT.

For this clone: One junction end does not reproduce the germline sequence, and a read error may be involved. The chain is built from TRBV5-4 and TRBJ2-3; 7 bases are a match to TRBD1. Germline assignment: CDR1 SGHNT and CDR2 YYREEE (reference sequence). The CDR3 runs to 16 residues. CDR3 region: CAGSQPGTEIRDTQYF. As DNA, the CDR3 is TGTGCCGGCAGCCAACCCGGGACAGAAATCAGGGATACGCAGTATTTT.